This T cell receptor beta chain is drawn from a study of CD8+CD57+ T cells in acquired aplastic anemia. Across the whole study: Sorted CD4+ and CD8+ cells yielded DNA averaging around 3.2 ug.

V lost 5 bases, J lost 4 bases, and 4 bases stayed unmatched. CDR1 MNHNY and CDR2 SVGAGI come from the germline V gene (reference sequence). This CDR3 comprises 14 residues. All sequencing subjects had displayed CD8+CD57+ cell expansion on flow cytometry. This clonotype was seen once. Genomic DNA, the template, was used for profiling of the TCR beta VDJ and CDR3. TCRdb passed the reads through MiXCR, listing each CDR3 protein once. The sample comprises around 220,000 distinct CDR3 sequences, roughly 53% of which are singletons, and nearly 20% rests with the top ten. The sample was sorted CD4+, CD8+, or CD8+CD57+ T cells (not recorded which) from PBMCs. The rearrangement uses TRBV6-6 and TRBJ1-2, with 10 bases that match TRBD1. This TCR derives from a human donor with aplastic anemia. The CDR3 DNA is TGTGCCAGCAGTCGGACAGGGGGGACCTATGGCTACACCTTC. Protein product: CASSRTGGTYGYTF.